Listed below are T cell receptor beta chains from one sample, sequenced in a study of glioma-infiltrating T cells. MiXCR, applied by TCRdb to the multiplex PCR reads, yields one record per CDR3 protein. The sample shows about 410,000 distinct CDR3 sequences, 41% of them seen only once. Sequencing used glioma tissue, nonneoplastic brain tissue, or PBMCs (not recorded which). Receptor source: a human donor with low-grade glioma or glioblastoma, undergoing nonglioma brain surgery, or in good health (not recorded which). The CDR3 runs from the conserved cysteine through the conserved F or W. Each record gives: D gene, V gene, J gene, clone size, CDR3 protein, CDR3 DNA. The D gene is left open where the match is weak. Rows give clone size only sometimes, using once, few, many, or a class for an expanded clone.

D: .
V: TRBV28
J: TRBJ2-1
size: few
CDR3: CASSRRVSSSNEQFF
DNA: TGTGCCAGCAGTCGCCGAGTATCCAGTTCCAATGAGCAGTTCTTC

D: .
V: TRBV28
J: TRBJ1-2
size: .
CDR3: CASSFLGVGYGYTF
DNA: TGTGCCAGCAGTTTTTTAGGGGTGGGCTATGGCTACACCTTC

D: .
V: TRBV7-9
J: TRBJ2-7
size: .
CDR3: CASSRLGTYEQYF
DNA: TGTGCCAGCAGCAGGCTGGGGACCTACGAGCAGTACTTC

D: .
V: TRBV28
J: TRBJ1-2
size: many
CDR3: CASSPQGYGYTF
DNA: TGTGCCAGCAGTCCGCAGGGCTATGGCTACACCTTC

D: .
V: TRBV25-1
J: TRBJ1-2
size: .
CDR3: CASRPGWGRNYNYTF
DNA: TGTGCCAGCAGACCCGGATGGGGCAGAAACTATAACTACACCTTC

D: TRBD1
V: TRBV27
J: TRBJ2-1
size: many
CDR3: CASSLGPTGVSHEQFF
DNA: TGTGCCAGCAGTCTGGGCCCGACAGGGGTTTCCCATGAGCAGTTCTTC

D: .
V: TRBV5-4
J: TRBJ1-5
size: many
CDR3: CASSLGGGSNQPQHF
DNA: TGTGCCAGCAGCTTGGGCGGGGGTAGCAATCAGCCCCAGCATTTT

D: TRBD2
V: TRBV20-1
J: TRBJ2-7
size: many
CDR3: CSATYGTSAYEQYF
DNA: TGCAGTGCCACTTACGGGACTAGCGCCTACGAGCAGTACTTC

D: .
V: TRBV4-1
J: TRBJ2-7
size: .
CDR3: CASSQDLTYEQYF
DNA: TGCGCCAGCAGCCAAGATCTGACCTACGAGCAGTACTTC

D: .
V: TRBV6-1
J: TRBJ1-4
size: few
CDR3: CASSLGDAAVNEKLFF
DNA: TGTGCCAGCAGTCTAGGGGATGCGGCAGTTAATGAAAAACTGTTTTTT

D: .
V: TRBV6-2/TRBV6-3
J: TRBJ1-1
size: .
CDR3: CVSRKQYTEAFF
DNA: TGTGTCAGCAGAAAACAGTACACTGAAGCTTTCTTT

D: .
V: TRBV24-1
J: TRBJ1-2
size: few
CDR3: CATQGQNYGYTF
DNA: TGTGCCACCCAAGGACAGAACTATGGCTACACCTTC

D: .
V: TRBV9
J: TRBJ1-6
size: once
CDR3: CASRLDSPNSPLHF
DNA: TGTGCCAGCAGATTAGACAGTCCTAATTCACCCCTCCACTTT

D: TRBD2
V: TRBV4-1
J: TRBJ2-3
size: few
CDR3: CASSQGRWRELDTQYF
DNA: TGCGCCAGCAGCCAAGGAAGGTGGCGGGAGCTCGATACGCAGTATTTT

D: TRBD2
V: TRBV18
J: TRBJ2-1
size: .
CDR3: CASSPPGLAGGPLYNEQFF
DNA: TGTGCCAGCTCACCACCTGGGCTAGCGGGAGGGCCACTCTACAATGAGCAGTTCTTC

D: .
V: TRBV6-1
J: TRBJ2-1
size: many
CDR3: CAIHKTGLLYNEQFF
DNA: TGTGCCATCCACAAGACAGGCCTTCTCTACAATGAGCAGTTCTTC

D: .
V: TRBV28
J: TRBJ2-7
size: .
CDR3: CASRALIRGPRVHEQYF
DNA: TGTGCCAGCAGAGCCCTAATCAGGGGCCCCCGGGTCCACGAGCAGTACTTC

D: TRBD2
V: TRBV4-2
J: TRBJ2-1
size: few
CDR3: CASSQDSAKTSGYNEQFF
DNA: TGTGCCAGCAGCCAAGATTCTGCAAAGACTAGCGGCTACAATGAGCAGTTCTTC

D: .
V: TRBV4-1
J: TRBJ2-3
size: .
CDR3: CASSLSAWRETDTQYF
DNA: TGTGCCAGCAGCCTCTCGGCCTGGAGAGAAACAGATACGCAGTATTTT

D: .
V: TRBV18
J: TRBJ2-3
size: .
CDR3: CASSQSRDTQYF
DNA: TGTGCCAGCTCCCAGTCAAGGGATACGCAGTATTTT

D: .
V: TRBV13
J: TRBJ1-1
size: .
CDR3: CASSLGYRTTNTEAFF
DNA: TGTGCCAGCAGCTTAGGATACAGGACGACGAACACTGAAGCTTTCTTT

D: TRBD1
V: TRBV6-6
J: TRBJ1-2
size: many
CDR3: CASSYSVGQLYGYTF
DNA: TGTGCCAGCAGTTACTCGGTGGGACAGCTCTATGGCTACACCTTC

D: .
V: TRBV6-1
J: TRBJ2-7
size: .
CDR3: CASKSLRDEPYEQYF
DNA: TGTGCCAGCAAGTCCCTCCGGGACGAACCCTACGAGCAGTACTTC

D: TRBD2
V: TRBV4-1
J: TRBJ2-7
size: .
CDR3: CASSQEAASGNYEQYF
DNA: TGCGCCAGCAGCCAAGAAGCCGCTAGCGGGAACTACGAGCAGTACTTC

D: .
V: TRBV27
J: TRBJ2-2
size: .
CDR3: CASSRTVSNTGELFF
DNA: TGTGCCAGCAGTAGGACAGTTTCGAACACCGGGGAGCTGTTTTTT

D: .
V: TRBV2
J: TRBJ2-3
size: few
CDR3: CATSYTDTQYF
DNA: TGTGCCACATCTTATACAGATACGCAGTATTTT

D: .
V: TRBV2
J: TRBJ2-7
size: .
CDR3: CASSEATGSSYEQYF
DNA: TGTGCCAGCAGTGAAGCGACGGGGAGCTCCTACGAGCAGTACTTC

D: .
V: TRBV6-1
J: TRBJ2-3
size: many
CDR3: CASRTLRTDTQYF
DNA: TGTGCCAGCAGGACACTACGCACAGATACGCAGTATTTT

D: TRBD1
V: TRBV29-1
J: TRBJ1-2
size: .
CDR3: CSTQTGNYGYTF
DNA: TGCAGCACCCAGACAGGGAACTATGGCTACACCTTC

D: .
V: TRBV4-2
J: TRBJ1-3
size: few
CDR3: CASSQVTGQQISGNTIYF
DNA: TGTGCCAGCAGCCAAGTAACGGGTCAGCAGATCTCTGGAAACACCATATATTTT

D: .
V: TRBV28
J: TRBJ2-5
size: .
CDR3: CASSEFRKANQETQYF
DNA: TGTGCCAGCAGTGAATTCAGGAAAGCTAACCAAGAGACCCAGTACTTC

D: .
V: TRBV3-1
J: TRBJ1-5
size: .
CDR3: CASSPRMLSDGNQPQHF
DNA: TGTGCCAGCAGCCCCCGGATGCTCTCGGATGGCAATCAGCCCCAGCATTTT

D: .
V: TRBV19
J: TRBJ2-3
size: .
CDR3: CASRWGRTGTDTQYF
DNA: TGTGCCAGTAGATGGGGGCGGACCGGCACAGATACGCAGTATTTT

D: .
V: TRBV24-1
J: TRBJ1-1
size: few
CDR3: CATSEGGRAFF
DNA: TGTGCCACCAGTGAGGGGGGTCGAGCTTTCTTT

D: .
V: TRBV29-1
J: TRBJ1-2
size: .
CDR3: CSVERGLVAGNYGYTF
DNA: TGCAGCGTTGAAAGGGGGTTGGTGGCAGGCAACTATGGCTACACCTTC

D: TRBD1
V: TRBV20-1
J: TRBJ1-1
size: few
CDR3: CSARDERDRGRRDTEAFF
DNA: TGCAGTGCTAGAGACGAAAGGGACAGGGGGCGGCGGGACACTGAAGCTTTCTTT

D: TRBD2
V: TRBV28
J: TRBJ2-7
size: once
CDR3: CACSLMGGGSYEQYF
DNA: TGTGCCTGCAGTTTGATGGGGGGGGGCTCCTACGAGCAGTACTTC

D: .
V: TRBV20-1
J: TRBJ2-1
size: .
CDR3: CSARPGSSYNEQFF
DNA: TGCAGTGCTAGACCGGGGAGCTCCTACAATGAGCAGTTCTTC

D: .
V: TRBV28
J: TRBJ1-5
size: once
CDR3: CASTSGTQNQPQHF
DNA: TGTGCCAGCACCTCCGGGACACAAAATCAGCCCCAGCATTTT

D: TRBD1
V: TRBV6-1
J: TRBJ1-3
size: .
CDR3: CASSQDWGQSSGNTIYF
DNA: TGTGCCAGCAGCCAAGATTGGGGACAGTCCTCTGGAAACACCATATATTTT

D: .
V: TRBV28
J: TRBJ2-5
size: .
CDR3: CASSFGVTVQETQYF
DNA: TGTGCCAGCAGTTTCGGAGTGACAGTACAAGAGACCCAGTACTTC

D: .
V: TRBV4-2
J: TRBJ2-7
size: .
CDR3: CASSQVGQFYEQYF
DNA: TGTGCCAGCAGCCAAGTTGGTCAGTTCTACGAGCAGTACTTC

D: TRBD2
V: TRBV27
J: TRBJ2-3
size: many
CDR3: CASCQRGTSGSVTQYF
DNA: TGTGCCAGCTGTCAAAGGGGGACTAGCGGGAGTGTTACGCAGTATTTT

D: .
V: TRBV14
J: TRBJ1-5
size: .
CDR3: CASSQVPVSNQPQHF
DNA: TGTGCCAGCAGCCAAGTACCAGTAAGCAATCAGCCCCAGCATTTT

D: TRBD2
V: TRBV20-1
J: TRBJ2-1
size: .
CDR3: CSARLAGSTYNEQFF
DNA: TGCAGTGCTAGATTAGCGGGATCAACCTACAATGAGCAGTTCTTC

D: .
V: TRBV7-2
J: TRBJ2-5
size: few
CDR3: CASSRRPMEETQYF
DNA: TGTGCCAGCAGCCGACGGCCTATGGAGGAGACCCAGTACTTC